What follows are 7 T cell receptor beta chains derived from one specimen sequenced in a study of T cell repertoires in cytomegalovirus infection. TCRdb re-called the reads through MiXCR, storing one row per CDR3 protein. Here the sample spans about 55,000 distinct CDR3 sequences, around 20% being singletons. Antigens for these TCRs are unknown. The specimen comprised CD8+ T cells from cultured PBMCs, sampled from culture after CMV antigen stimulation. All receptors derive from a human donor in good health (CMV status not recorded). Some clones in this sample may be carry-over from other donors' samples.

The rearrangement joins TRBV7-3 to TRBJ2-7, with D possibly TRBD1 on 6 matching bases. Germline V gives CDR1 SGHTA, CDR2 FQGTGA. With 5 bases removed from V and 6 bases from J, the gap between germline ends came to 17 bases. The CDR3 contains 14 residues. This CDR3 is CASSPSGHSAEQYF. DNA for the CDR3: TGTGCCAGCAGCCCGTCGGGACACTCCGCCGAGCAGTACTTC.

This clonotype was seen more than once but under ten times. The chain joins TRBV11-2 to TRBJ2-7; D is uncertain. Germline loops: CDR1 SGHAT, CDR2 FQNNGV. V shed 1 base and J shed 3 bases, with 13 bases lying between them. The CDR3 covers 15 residues. The CDR3 is CASSLGGGQFYEQYF. The DNA of the CDR3 is TGTGCCAGCAGCTTAGGAGGCGGTCAATTCTACGAGCAGTACTTC. The complete variable domain, with remaining parts taken from reference TRBV11-2 and TRBJ2-7, reads EAGVAQSPRYKIIEKRQSVAFWCNPISGHATLYWYQQILGQGPKLLIQFQNNGVVDDSQLPKDRFSAERLKGVDSTLKIQPAKLEDSAVYLCASSLGGGQFYEQYFGPGTRLTVT.

This clonotype was seen a few times. V is TRBV7-8 and J is TRBJ2-1; D is undetermined. The CDR3 contains 12 residues. CDR1 and CDR2 from the germline V gene are SGHVS and FQNEAQ. V gave up 1 base and J gave up 7 bases, with 5 bases separating them. The CDR3 DNA follows: TGTGCCAGCAGCTTAGTTATAAATGAGCAGTTCTTC. This translates into CASSLVINEQFF.

This clonotype was observed a few times. The V call is TRBV12-3 or TRBV12-4, the J call TRBJ2-2, with 8 positions matching TRBD2. The CDR3 is made up of 15 amino acids. J lost 0 bases, V lost 6 bases, and 3 bases had no gene match. CDR3 in DNA: TGTGCCAGCAGAATTAGCGGGGCGAACACCGGGGAGCTGTTTTTT. Residues: CASRISGANTGELFF.

The chain carries TRBV4-3 and TRBJ2-1, with TRBD2 identical over 12 bases. Germline values: CDR1 LGHNA, CDR2 YSLEER. The J segment lost 3 bases and the V segment lost 4 bases, leaving 4 bases of the junction unmatched. The CDR3 spans 16 residues. The CDR3 sequence is CASSPQTSGSYNEQFF. CDR3 nucleotides: TGCGCCAGCAGCCCCCAGACTAGCGGGAGCTACAATGAGCAGTTCTTC.

The V gene is TRBV7-2, the J gene TRBJ2-5; 9 nucleotides match TRBD2. The V gene end was trimmed by 2 bases and the J gene end by 4 bases; junction bases not matched to a gene: 8. Per germline, CDR1 SGHTA and CDR2 FQGNSA. CDR3 length: 16 amino acids. DNA for the CDR3: TGTGCCAGCAGCTTAAGCGGGAGGCCCGGGGGAGAGACCCAGTACTTC. This sequence encodes CASSLSGRPGGETQYF. The complete variable domain, with remaining parts taken from reference TRBV7-2 and TRBJ2-5, reads GAGVSQSPSNKVTEKGKDVELRCDPISGHTALYWYRQSLGQGLEFLIYFQGNSAPDKSGLPSDRFSAERTGGSVSTLTIQRTQQEDSAVYLCASSLSGRPGGETQYFGPGTRLLVL.

This chain joins TRBV7-2 and TRBJ1-1; TRBD1 matches 7 bases. This CDR3 contains 14 residues. Germline-derived CDR1 and CDR2 are SGHTA and FQGNSA. V gave up 2 bases and J gave up 3 bases; unmatched junction bases: 3. DNA for the CDR3: TGTGCCAGCAGCTTAAACGACAGGGACACTGAAGCTTTCTTT. This translates into CASSLNDRDTEAFF.